This entry lists 2 T cell receptor beta chains sequenced from one sample in a study of Ad26.COV2.S vaccination and SARS-CoV-2 variants. The table came from immunoSEQ multiplex PCR; TCRdb's copy has only in-frame clones and leaves some out. The repertoire holds about 350,000 clones, with about 90% as singletons. The material was peripheral blood, obtained after recovery from COVID-19. Receptor source: a human donor who had recovered from COVID-19.

In this sample, this clone turned up once. The rearrangement joins TRBV29-1 to TRBJ1-1; no clear D. The CDR3 is made up of 10 amino acids. Deletions cut 6 bases from V and 7 bases from J, with 9 bases between. CDR1 is SQVTM and CDR2 is ANQGSEA in the germline V gene. The CDR3 region has the DNA TGCAGCGTCCTGGTCAGTGAAGCTTTCTTT. Translation gives CSVLVSEAFF.

V usage is TRBV11-2 and J usage is TRBJ2-7; 8 bases are shared with TRBD2. V lost 6 bases to trimming and J lost 0 bases; unmatched junction nucleotides: 10. The germline V gene encodes CDR1 SGHAT and CDR2 FQNNGV. There are 16 residues in the CDR3. The CDR3 coding sequence is TGTGCCAGCAGGCCCGGGGGGGCCCTGAGCTCCTACGAGCAGTACTTC. Its translation is CASRPGGALSSYEQYF.